This TCR beta chain was sequenced in a study of T-cell reconstitution after alpha-beta-depleted transplantation in children. Looked up from germline, CDR1 is LGHNA and CDR2 is YSLEER. This CDR3 has 16 amino acids. V lost 0 bases and J lost 8; bases outside the gene matches: 8. The TCRbeta library was prepared with unique molecular identifiers. One entry per CDR3 protein, called by TCRdb with MiXCR from the PCR reads. The table has approximately 640,000 distinct CDR3 sequences, approximately 17% seen once. Sequenced here: PBMCs from the stem cell graft donor, sampled from the stem cell graft. This chain connects TRBV4-3 to TRBJ2-2; 8 nucleotides agree with TRBD2. This TCR derives from a human donor who donated a stem cell graft to a child with acute myeloid leukemia. The DNA of the CDR3 is TGCGCCAGCAGCCAAGATTTTACCGGGGGGGGAGGGGAGCTGTTTTTT. This gives the protein CASSQDFTGGGGELFF.